The clone carrying this T cell receptor (beta chain) was recorded at least ten times. The entry originates in a study of T cells in Graves' hyperthyroidism and ophthalmopathy. J gave up 1 base and V 5 bases, and 5 bases lay outside the gene matches. Germline V gene lookup returns CDR1 MNHNS and CDR2 SASEGT. The CDR3 totals 15 residues. From RNA transcripts, TCR beta CDR3 regions were amplified. HTBI primers were used for first-round RT-PCR of the TCR CDR3. TCRdb reprocessed the multiplex PCR reads via MiXCR and lists one record per CDR3 protein. The sample shows around 300,000 distinct CDR3 sequences, 13% to 15% of them seen only once.

Sequenced sample: blood. The rearrangement joins TRBV6-1 to TRBJ2-7; TRBD1 matches 10 bases. This clonotype was sampled from a woman between 50 and 59 years old with Graves' hyperthyroidism that later progressed to Graves' ophthalmopathy. The CDR3 here is CASSPGQGRSYEQYF. The CDR3 region has the DNA TGTGCCAGCAGTCCGGGACAGGGGCGATCCTACGAGCAGTACTTC.